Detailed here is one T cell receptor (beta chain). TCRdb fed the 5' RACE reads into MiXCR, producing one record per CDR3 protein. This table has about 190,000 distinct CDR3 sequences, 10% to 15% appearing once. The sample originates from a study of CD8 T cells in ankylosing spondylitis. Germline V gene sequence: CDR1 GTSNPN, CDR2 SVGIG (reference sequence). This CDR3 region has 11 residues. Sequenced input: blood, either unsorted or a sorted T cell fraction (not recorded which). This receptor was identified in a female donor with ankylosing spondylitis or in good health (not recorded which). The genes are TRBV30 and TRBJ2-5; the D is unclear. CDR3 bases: TGTGGAGCACAGTGGGAAGAGACCCAGTACTTC. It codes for CGAQWEETQYF.